Reported below is one T cell receptor (beta chain). Antigen specificity is unknown. This sample was taken from a study of cytomegalovirus exposure and HLA in healthy donors. Study-wide results and limits: The study found most TCR sequences rare, yet found some public TCRs in many donors. In vitro work confirmed that three CMV-associated chains recognize CMV antigens.

Germline-derived CDR1 and CDR2 are MRHNA and SNTAGT. J gave up 7 bases and V 5 bases, and 15 bases lay outside the gene matches. The CDR3 contains 17 residues. Assay: immunoSEQ multiplex PCR; the TCRdb copy retains only in-frame clones and omits some. Altogether about 120,000 clones are present, about nine tenths being singletons, with the ten largest covering roughly 2%. Sequencing input: PBMCs. The chain carries TRBV6-4 and TRBJ2-2, with 8 bases identical to TRBD2. This sequence was found in a woman younger than 35 in good health and CMV-seronegative. The CDR3 loop is CASSHEIGSGSIGELFF. CDR3 DNA sequence: TGTGCCAGCAGTCATGAAATCGGGAGCGGGAGTATCGGGGAGCTGTTTTTT.